This TCR beta chain comes out of a study of control samples from healthy donors and cancer patients. Using immunoSEQ multiplex PCR, the repertoire was profiled, and TCRdb retains in-frame clones only, with some absent. The sample comprises around 30,000 clones, 90% to 95% of which are singletons, and around 1.8% rests with the top ten. The CDR3 extends over 13 amino acids. The V gene end was trimmed by 6 bases and the J gene end by 5 bases; junction bases not matched to a gene: 6. The sequencing input was PBMCs. The TCR comes from a man aged 40-49 years with colorectal cancer. The chain employs TRBV12-3 or TRBV12-4 and TRBJ2-5, with 7 bases fitting TRBD1. The CDR3 sequence: CASSPDRMETQYF. CDR3 bases: TGTGCCAGCAGCCCGGACAGGATGGAGACCCAGTACTTC.